The T cell receptor beta chain described here comes from a study of molecular identifiers for immune sequencing clone quantification. Overall study findings and caveats: Clones above 20 RNA copies contained over 97% of effector molecules but under 1% of naive ones.

As regards this clonotype: The antigen remains unidentified.

Trimming took 5 bases from V and 4 from J; bases not matched to a gene: 10. The length of the CDR3 is 17 residues. Germline CDR1 reads SEHNR; CDR2 reads FQNEAQ (reference sequence). TCRdb recomputed calls from the PCR reads with MiXCR, one row per CDR3 protein. Seen here are about 68,000 distinct CDR3 sequences, about a sixth observed once, and the top ten hold around 1.4%. CD8+CD4-CCR7+CD45RA+ sorting gave the naive CD8 T cells. The sample comprised naive CD8+ T cells from blood, with Jurkat cell RNA spiked in. The subset was: FACS-sorted CD8+CD4-CCR7+CD45RA+ naive T cells. The clonotype comes from a human donor in good health. Some libraries in this study had Jurkat cell RNA spiked in. The rearrangement links TRBV7-9 to TRBJ1-5, with 11 bases identical to TRBD1. CDR3 nucleotides: TGTGCCAGCAGCAAAACCGGGACAGGGGGATTGAATCAGCCCCAGCATTTT. Protein: CASSKTGTGGLNQPQHF. The complete variable domain, with remaining parts taken from reference TRBV7-9 and TRBJ1-5, reads DTGVSQNPRHKITKRGQNVTFRCDPISEHNRLYWYRQTLGQGPEFLTYFQNEAQLEKSRLLSDRFSAERPKGSFSTLEIQRTEQGDSAMYLCASSKTGTGGLNQPQHFGDGTRLSIL.